The source of this T cell receptor (beta chain) is a study of T cells after yellow fever vaccination. This clonotype was found a few times. The CDR3 loop spans 18 amino acids. V lost 5 bases to trimming and J lost 0 bases, with 20 bases between them. One entry per CDR3 protein, called by TCRdb with MiXCR from the 5' RACE reads. The sample yields some 220,000 distinct CDR3 sequences, 3.2% seen once. Source: CD4+ T cells sorted from PBMCs, taken 10 days after the yellow fever booster vaccination. The clonotype comes from a man in his late teens or twenties who received the YFV17D yellow fever vaccine. This chain connects TRBV12-3 or TRBV12-4 to TRBJ1-3; D is possibly TRBD1 (5 bases). CDR3 in DNA: TGTGCCAGCAGTCAATGGGACTACTACTCTAGCTCTGGAAACACCATATATTTT. It codes for CASSQWDYYSSSGNTIYF.